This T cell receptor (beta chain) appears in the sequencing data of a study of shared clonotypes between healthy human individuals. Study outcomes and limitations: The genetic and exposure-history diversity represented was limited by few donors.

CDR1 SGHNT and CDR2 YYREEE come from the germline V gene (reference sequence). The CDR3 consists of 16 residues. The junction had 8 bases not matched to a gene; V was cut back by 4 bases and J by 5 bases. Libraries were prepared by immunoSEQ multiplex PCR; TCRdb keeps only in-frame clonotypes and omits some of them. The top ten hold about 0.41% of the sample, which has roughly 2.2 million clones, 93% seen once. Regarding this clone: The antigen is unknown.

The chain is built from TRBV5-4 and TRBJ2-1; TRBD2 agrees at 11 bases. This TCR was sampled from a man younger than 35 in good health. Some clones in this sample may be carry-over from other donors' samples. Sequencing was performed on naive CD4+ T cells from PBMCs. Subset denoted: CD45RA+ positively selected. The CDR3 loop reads CASSGLAGGGNNEQFF. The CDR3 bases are TGTGCCAGCAGCGGATTAGCGGGAGGGGGGAACAATGAGCAGTTCTTC.